Sequencing of this T cell receptor (beta chain) was carried out in a study of technical replicates of blood from a few donors. Generated by immunoSEQ multiplex PCR, the TCRdb table keeps only in-frame clones and is missing some. The repertoire includes 85,000 to 100,000 clones, 90% to 95% of them detected once, and approximately 0.26% sits in the top ten. The CDR3 is made up of 16 amino acids. Germline CDR1 reads SGHRS; CDR2 reads YFSETQ. Trimming at V came to 0 bases and at J to 10 bases, leaving 11 bases not matched to a gene. The clonotype comes from a human donor in good health. Sequencing used T cells isolated from PBMCs. The gene calls are TRBV5-1 and TRBJ2-1, with 9 bases aligning to TRBD2. This chain's CDR3 is CASSLARGGAGGEQFF. The CDR3 DNA reads TGCGCCAGCAGCTTGGCCCGCGGGGGGGCAGGAGGAGAGCAGTTCTTC.